This entry describes one TCR beta chain. Its specificity is not known. The data stem from a study of graft-versus-host responses after intestinal transplantation. The wider study: Anti-thymocyte globulin served as induction for all recipients, who then took tacrolimus and steroids for about 3 years.

Produced via immunoSEQ multiplex PCR; TCRdb's table is partial and in-frame only. The table has tens of thousands of clones, approximately 89% seen once. Whole-study results and caveats: Allografts of one patient group, those with graft-donor T cell macrochimerism, had high graft-versus-host to host-versus-graft clonal ratios. Investigators detected GvH clones in recipient marrow, with some emerging earlier in ileum or blood.

The CDR3 runs to 17 residues. Germline values: CDR1 MGHRA, CDR2 YSYEKL. Trimming took off 6 bases at V and 6 bases at J, with 26 bases between the two ends. The sample here was PBMCs, taken 118 days after intestinal transplantation. This chain links TRBV4-1 with TRBJ1-1; tentatively, D is TRBD1 (6 bases). The source of this sequence is a human patient who received an intestinal transplant, so some T cells may come from the graft donor. The CDR3 sequence: CASRGGVQGPKVAEAFF. Here the CDR3 DNA reads TGCGCCAGCAGGGGTGGAGTACAGGGCCCCAAGGTCGCTGAAGCTTTCTTT.